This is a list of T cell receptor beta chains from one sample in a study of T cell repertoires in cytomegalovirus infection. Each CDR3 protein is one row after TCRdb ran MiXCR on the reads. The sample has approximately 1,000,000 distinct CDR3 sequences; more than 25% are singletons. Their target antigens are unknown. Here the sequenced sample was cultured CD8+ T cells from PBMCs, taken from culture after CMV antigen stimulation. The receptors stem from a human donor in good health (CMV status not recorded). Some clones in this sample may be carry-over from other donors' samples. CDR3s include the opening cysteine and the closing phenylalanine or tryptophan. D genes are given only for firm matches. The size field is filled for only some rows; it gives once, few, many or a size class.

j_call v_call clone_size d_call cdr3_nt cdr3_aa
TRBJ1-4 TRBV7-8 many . TGTGCCAGCAGCTTAGCCGGGGGGAGGGAAAAACTGTTTTTT CASSLAGGREKLFF
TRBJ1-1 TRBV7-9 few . TGTGCCGGTTTGGGGGCGGGCTCGAACACTGAAGCTTTCTTT CAGLGAGSNTEAFF
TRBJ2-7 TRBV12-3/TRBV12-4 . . TGTGCCAGCAGTCCCGACAGGTACGAGCAGTACTTC CASSPDRYEQYF
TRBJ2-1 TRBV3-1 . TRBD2 TGTGCCAGCAGCCAAGAACGACTAGCCCCCCTGAATGAGCAGTTCTTC CASSQERLAPLNEQFF
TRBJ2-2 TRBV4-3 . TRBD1 TGCGCCAGCAGCCAAGATAGGGGGACAGGGGTCACCGGGGAGCTGTTTTTT CASSQDRGTGVTGELFF
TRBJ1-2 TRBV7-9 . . TGTGCCAGCAGCTTATTGGTCGGTGGCCAGGGAAGCTATGGCTACACCTTC CASSLLVGGQGSYGYTF
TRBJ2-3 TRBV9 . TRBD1 TGTGCCAGCGGGACAGGGGAAACAGATACGCAGTATTTT CASGTGETDTQYF
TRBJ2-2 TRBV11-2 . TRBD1 TGTGCCAGCACCCAATCTCGGACAGGAACGAACACCGGGGAGCTGTTTTTT CASTQSRTGTNTGELFF
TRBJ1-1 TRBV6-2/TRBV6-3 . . TGTGCCAGCAGTTCCAGATGGGCAGATGAAGCTTTCTTT CASSSRWADEAFF
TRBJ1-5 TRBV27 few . TGTGCCAGCAATATGGGGGGCTCGTCTCAGCCCCAGCATTTT CASNMGGSSQPQHF
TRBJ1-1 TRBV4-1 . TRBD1 TGCGCCAGCAGCCGAGGGACAGGGAAAACTGAAGCTTTCTTT CASSRGTGKTEAFF
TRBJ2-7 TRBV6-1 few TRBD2 TGTGCCAGCAACATACTAGCGGGGGTCCTCTACGAGCAGTACTTC CASNILAGVLYEQYF
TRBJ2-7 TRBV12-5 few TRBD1 TGTGCTAGTGGTTTTGTGGGGCGGGACAGGTTCTCCTACGAGCAGTACTTC CASGFVGRDRFSYEQYF
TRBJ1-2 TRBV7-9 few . TGTGCCAGCAGCTTAAAAGGGCGCCCTGGCTACACCTTC CASSLKGRPGYTF
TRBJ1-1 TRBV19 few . TGTGCCAGTAGCGCAGGGTACGGGAACACTGAAGCTTTCTTT CASSAGYGNTEAFF
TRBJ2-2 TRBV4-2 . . TGTGCCAGCAGCCAAGAGAGGGACACCGGGGAGCTGTTTTTT CASSQERDTGELFF
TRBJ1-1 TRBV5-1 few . TGCGCCAGCAGCGTCTCAGGGGTGGCTGAAGCTTTCTTT CASSVSGVAEAFF
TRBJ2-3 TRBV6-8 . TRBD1 TGTGCCAGCAGTATACAGGGGCTAGGGGCCACATATACGCAGTATTTT CASSIQGLGATYTQYF
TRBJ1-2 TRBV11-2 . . TGTGCCAGCAGCATTTGGTCACGAAGGGTTAACTATGGCTACACCTTC CASSIWSRRVNYGYTF
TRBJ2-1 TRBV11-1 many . TGTGCCAGCAGCCGAACGACCAGGCAAAGTTACAATGAGCAGTTCTTC CASSRTTRQSYNEQFF
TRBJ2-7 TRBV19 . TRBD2 TGTGCCAGTAGTATCGCGGGGGACTACGAGCAGTACTTC CASSIAGDYEQYF
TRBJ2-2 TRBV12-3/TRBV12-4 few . TGTGCCAGCAGTTTCTCGCCAGGGAACACCGGGGAGCTGTTTTTT CASSFSPGNTGELFF
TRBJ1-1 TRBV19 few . TGTGCCATTCGGGGGGGATCACACACTGAAGCTTTCTTT CAIRGGSHTEAFF
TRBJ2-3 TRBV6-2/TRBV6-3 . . TGTGCCAGCAGTTACTGGTCCCTGGATACGCAGTATTTT CASSYWSLDTQYF
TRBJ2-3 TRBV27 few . TGTGCCAGCAGCAGGGGCATAATCACAGATACGCAGTATTTT CASSRGIITDTQYF
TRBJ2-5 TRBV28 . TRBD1 TGTGCCAGCAGTCCCATATGGGACAGGGGGCGGCAAGAGACCCAGTACTTC CASSPIWDRGRQETQYF
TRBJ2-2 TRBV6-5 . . TGTGCCAGCAGTAGCCGACAGTCGACGAACACCGGGGAGCTGTTTTTT CASSSRQSTNTGELFF
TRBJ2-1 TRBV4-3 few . TGCGCCAGCAGCCAGAGCAGGAGCTCCTACAATGAGCAGTTCTTC CASSQSRSSYNEQFF
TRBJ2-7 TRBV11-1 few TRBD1 TGTGCCAGCAGCTTCGACCGGGACAGGGGCACCTACGAGCAGTACTTC CASSFDRDRGTYEQYF
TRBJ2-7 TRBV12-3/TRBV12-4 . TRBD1 TGTGCCAGCAGTTTAATCGGGACAGGGTCCTACGAGCAGTACTTC CASSLIGTGSYEQYF
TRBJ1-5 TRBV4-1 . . TGCGCCAGCAGCCAAGTTGGGGAGGGTAAAGGGCCCCAGCATTTT CASSQVGEGKGPQHF
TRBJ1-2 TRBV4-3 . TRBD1 TGCGCCAGCAGCCAGGGGCAGGGGGTAGATGGCTACACCTTC CASSQGQGVDGYTF
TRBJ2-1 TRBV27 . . TGTGCCAGCAGTAGATCTGGTGAGCAGTTCTTC CASSRSGEQFF
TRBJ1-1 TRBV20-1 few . TGCAGTGCTAGAGAATCCAGGGAGAACACTGAAGCTTTCTTT CSARESRENTEAFF
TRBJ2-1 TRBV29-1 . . TGCAGTGTATCTGTCAATGAGCAGTTCTTC CSVSVNEQFF
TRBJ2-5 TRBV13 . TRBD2 TGTGCCAGCAGCGGGGAGGGCTCTCGAGAGACCCAGTACTTC CASSGEGSRETQYF
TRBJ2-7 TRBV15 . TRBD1 TGTGCCACCAGCGGGGACAGGTCAGCCTACGAGCAGTACTTC CATSGDRSAYEQYF
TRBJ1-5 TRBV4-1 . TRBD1 TGCGCCAGCAGCGGGCCCGGGACAGGGGTCGGGCAGCCCCAGCATTTT CASSGPGTGVGQPQHF
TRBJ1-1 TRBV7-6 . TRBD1 TGTGCCAGCAGCCCTCAGGGGACAGTCTCGCCCACTGAAGCTTTCTTT CASSPQGTVSPTEAFF
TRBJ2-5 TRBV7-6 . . TGTGCCAGCAGCTTAGTTGGCAAACAAGAGACCCAGTACTTC CASSLVGKQETQYF
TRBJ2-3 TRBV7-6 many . TGTGCCAGCAGCCTAGCTACTAGCACAGATACGCAGTATTTT CASSLATSTDTQYF
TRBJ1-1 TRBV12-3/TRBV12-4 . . TGTGCCAGCAGTTCTTGGGTAGGAATGAACACTGAAGCTTTCTTT CASSSWVGMNTEAFF
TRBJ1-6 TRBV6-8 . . TGTGCCAGCAGGGAGGGGGACCGGAGCTCCTATAATTCACCCCTCCACTTT CASREGDRSSYNSPLHF
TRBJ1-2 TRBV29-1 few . TGCAGCGTTGAAGAGTACAGTGGCTATGGCTACACCTTC CSVEEYSGYGYTF
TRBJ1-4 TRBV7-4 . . TGTGCCAGCAGCTTATCAGGGTTCGGAGAAAAACTGTCTTTT CASSLSGFGEKLSF
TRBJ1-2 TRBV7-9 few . TGTGCCAGCAGCTTAGTTTACACAGGGACCTATGGCTACACCTTC CASSLVYTGTYGYTF
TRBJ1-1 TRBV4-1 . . TGCGCCAGCAGCCAACTGGGGGACCCAGAAGCTTTCTTT CASSQLGDPEAFF
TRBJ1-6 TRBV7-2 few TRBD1 TGTGCCAGCAGCTGGGGGGACAGCTATTATTCACCCCTCCACTTT CASSWGDSYYSPLHF
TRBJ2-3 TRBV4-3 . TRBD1 TGCGCCAGCAGCCAAGCAATCGGGACAGGGATTAGGTCAGATACGCAGTATTTT CASSQAIGTGIRSDTQYF
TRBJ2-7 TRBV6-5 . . TGTGCCAGCAGTGACCCTCGGACCCCCTACGAGCAGTACTTC CASSDPRTPYEQYF
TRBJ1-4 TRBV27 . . TGTGCCAGCAGTCAGTCAACTAATGAAAAACTGTTTTTT CASSQSTNEKLFF
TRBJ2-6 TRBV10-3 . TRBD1 TGTGCCATCAGGGACAGGAGTCCCTCTGGGGCCAACGTCCTGACTTTC CAIRDRSPSGANVLTF
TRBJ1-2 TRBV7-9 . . TGTGCCAGCAGCTCCCACAGGGTCACAGGCTATGGCTACACCTTC CASSSHRVTGYGYTF
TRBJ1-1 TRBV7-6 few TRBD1 TGTGCCAGCAGCTGGGGGACTGGGGTGACAGGGATGAACACTGAAGCTTTCTTT CASSWGTGVTGMNTEAFF
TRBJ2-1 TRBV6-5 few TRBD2 TGTGCCAGCAGTTACACTCCGGCCACGGGACTAGAGGATGATGAGCAGTTCTTC CASSYTPATGLEDDEQFF
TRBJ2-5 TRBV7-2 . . TGTGCCAGCAGCCCGACGGGTGGGTGGCGGGAGACCCAGTACTTC CASSPTGGWRETQYF
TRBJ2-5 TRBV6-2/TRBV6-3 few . TGTGCCAGCAGTGGATGGACAGCACAAGAGACCCAGTACTTC CASSGWTAQETQYF
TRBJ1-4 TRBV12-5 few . TGTGCTAGTGGTTTGTATTTGGGGTCAACTAATGAAAAACTGTTTTTT CASGLYLGSTNEKLFF
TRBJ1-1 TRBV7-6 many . TGTGCCAGCAGCTCGGGAGGGGCTGAAGCTTTCTTT CASSSGGAEAFF